Following are 2 T cell receptor beta chains from one sample sequenced in a study of CD8+ T cells in alopecia areata. Investigators isolated RNA and reverse transcribed it into cDNA to act as the sequencing template. Profiling relied on immunoSEQ multiplex PCR, and the TCRdb table lists in-frame clones only, not all of them. The table lists around 100,000 clones, roughly 50% of them singletons. The sequenced material came from CD4+ T cells sorted from blood. Every receptor here comes from a human donor in good health.

This clone appeared a few times. The CDR3 nucleotides are TGTGCCAGCAGCCAAGGCGTAGCGGGGGGGCCCTACAATGAGCAGTTCTTC. Its translation is CASSQGVAGGPYNEQFF. The V and J genes are TRBV4-2 and TRBJ2-1, with 11 bases lining up with TRBD2. The CDR3 is 17 amino acids. CDR1 is LGHNA and CDR2 is YNFKEQ in the germline V gene. The ends lost 1 base at V and 2 bases at J; junction bases unmatched: 4.

This rearrangement joins TRBV29-1 to TRBJ2-3; TRBD1 matches 8 bases. Germline loops: CDR1 SQVTM, CDR2 ANQGSEA. V lost 6 bases and J lost 4; bases outside the gene matches: 6. The CDR3 consists of 13 residues. The CDR3 DNA reads TGCAGCGTCGGGGACAGGCCATCAGATACGCAGTATTTT. Translating it yields CSVGDRPSDTQYF.